Presented here are 14 T cell receptor beta chains from one specimen sequenced in a study of cytomegalovirus exposure and HLA in healthy donors. Researchers ran the PCR with 60 Vbeta and 13 Jbeta primers. The assay was immunoSEQ multiplex PCR, and TCRdb's table has in-frame clones only and misses some. The table lists more than 85,000 clones, under 85% of them singletons. The sample comprised PBMCs. Receptors were obtained from a man in his forties or fifties in good health and CMV-seronegative.

The chain is built from TRBV9 and TRBJ2-1; D unclear. The germline V and J ends were trimmed by 1 base and 3 bases, with 11 bases remaining between them. Germline V CDR1 and CDR2: SGDLS, YYNGEE. This CDR3 region has 15 residues. This CDR3 is CASSVRGTNYNEQFF. DNA for the CDR3: TGTGCCAGCAGCGTACGTGGTACAAACTACAATGAGCAGTTCTTC.

The chain uses TRBV5-4 and TRBJ1-4; no clear D. Germline-derived CDR1 and CDR2 are SGHNT and YYREEE (reference sequence). V gave up 2 bases and J gave up 3 bases, with 11 bases separating them. The CDR3 consists of 15 residues. DNA for the CDR3: TGTGCCAGCAGCTTTAACGGGAGGGCTAATGAAAAACTGTTTTTT. Protein sequence: CASSFNGRANEKLFF. The full variable domain, its missing parts supplied by reference TRBV5-4 and TRBJ1-4, is ETGVTQSPTHLIKTRGQQVTLRCSSQSGHNTVSWYQQALGQGPQFIFQYYREEENGRGNFPPRFSGLQFPNYSSELNVNALELDDSALYLCASSFNGRANEKLFFGSGTQLSVL.

The chain is built from TRBV5-1 and TRBJ2-3; D call uncertain. This CDR3 has 13 amino acids. Germline V gene lookup returns CDR1 SGHRS and CDR2 YFSETQ. Trimming pared 3 bases from V and 5 bases from J, leaving 10 bases between. The CDR3 DNA reads TGCGCCAGCAGCTCCCGGGTAATAGATACGCAGTATTTT. Its protein is CASSSRVIDTQYF.

The chain couples TRBV11-2 to TRBJ1-3; D is possibly TRBD1 (6 bases). Germline loops: CDR1 SGHAT, CDR2 FQNNGV. The CDR3 sequence is 16 residues long. V lost 4 bases, J lost 0 bases, and 13 bases lay in between. CDR3 in DNA: TGTGCCAGCAGCTCCCGGACAGCTAGCTCTGGAAACACCATATATTTT. Translating gives CASSSRTASSGNTIYF.

The genes are TRBV29-1 and TRBJ2-2; D perhaps matches TRBD2 (6 bases). Germline V gene sequence: CDR1 SQVTM, CDR2 ANQGSEA. This CDR3 has 14 residues. Trimming removed 4 bases from V and 0 bases from J, with 9 bases in between. CDR3 DNA sequence: TGCAGCGTTGCTGGGGGGTCGAACACCGGGGAGCTGTTTTTT. Residues: CSVAGGSNTGELFF.

This chain uses TRBV19 with TRBJ1-5, with unresolved D. V shed 6 bases and J shed 3 bases, with 21 bases lying between them. The CDR3 contains 17 residues. The germline V gene has CDR1 LNHDA and CDR2 SQIVND (reference sequence). The CDR3 loop is CASRRSRSGIYNQPQHF. CDR3 bases: TGTGCCAGTAGGAGATCCAGATCGGGAATATACAATCAGCCCCAGCATTTT. The variable domain in full, with the rest retrieved from reference TRBV19 and TRBJ1-5, is DGGITQSPKYLFRKEGQNVTLSCEQNLNHDAMYWYRQDPGQGLRLIYYSQIVNDFQKGDIAEGYSVSREKKESFPLTVTSAQKNPTAFYLCASRRSRSGIYNQPQHFGDGTRLSIL.

The chain carries TRBV28 and TRBJ2-5; D is perhaps TRBD2 (6 bases). V lost 11 bases to trimming and J lost 2 bases, with 21 bases between them. The germline gives CDR1 MDHEN, CDR2 SYDVKM. The CDR3 runs to 15 residues. CDR3 residues: CAGEVSGSLQETQYF. The CDR3 DNA reads as TGTGCCGGAGAAGTTAGCGGCTCCTTACAAGAGACCCAGTACTTC. The variable domain in full, with the rest retrieved from reference TRBV28 and TRBJ2-5, is DVKVTQSSRYLVKRTGEKVFLECVQDMDHENMFWYRQDPGLGLRLIYFSYDVKMKEKGDIPEGYSVSREKKERFSLILESASTNQTSMYLCAGEVSGSLQETQYFGPGTRLLVL.

The chain joins TRBV5-5 to TRBJ2-2; no clear D. CDR1 is SGHKS, CDR2 YYEKEE, per germline (reference sequence). Trimming removed 5 bases at V and 7 bases at J, with 12 bases between. The length of the CDR3 is 13 residues. The chain's CDR3 is CASSRSASGELFF. CDR3 bases: TGTGCCAGCAGTCGTTCAGCGAGCGGGGAGCTGTTTTTT.

In this sample, this clone turned up a few times. This rearrangement joins TRBV30 to TRBJ1-6, with TRBD1 matching 9 bases. V gave up 4 bases and J gave up 10 bases; unmatched junction bases: 8. The germline V gene has CDR1 GTSNPN and CDR2 SVGIG (reference sequence). The CDR3 covers 14 residues. In nucleotides, the CDR3 is TGTGCCTGGACCAGGGACAGGGAGGGCTCACCCCTCCACTTT. Translating gives CAWTRDREGSPLHF.

The genes are TRBV19 and TRBJ2-2, with D uncertain. Germline CDR1 and CDR2: LNHDA and SQIVND (reference sequence). This CDR3 spans 14 amino acids. V was cut by 3 bases and J by 3 bases, with 8 bases left in between. The CDR3 DNA sequence: TGTGCCAGTAGTATTCCTCAGGACACCGGGGAGCTGTTTTTT. This encodes CASSIPQDTGELFF.

The chain uses TRBV5-1 and TRBJ2-3; TRBD2 might be the D (5 bases). The germline V gene has CDR1 SGHRS and CDR2 YFSETQ. The CDR3 loop spans 14 amino acids. The germline V and J ends were trimmed by 1 base and 5 bases, with 11 bases remaining between them. The CDR3 protein is CASSLFGVGDTQYF. Here the CDR3 DNA reads TGCGCCAGCAGCTTGTTCGGGGTGGGAGATACGCAGTATTTT.

V gene TRBV30 combines with J gene TRBJ2-5, with D uncertain. Per the germline V gene, CDR1 is GTSNPN and CDR2 is SVGIG (reference sequence). V dropped 2 bases and J dropped 7 bases, with 8 bases sitting between them. The CDR3 has 11 residues. For the CDR3, the DNA is TGTGCCTGGAGTCTTGGGCGGACCCAGTACTTC. As protein: CAWSLGRTQYF. Based on the CDR3 plus reference TRBV30 and TRBJ2-5, the full variable domain is SQTIHQWPATLVQPVGSPLSLECTVEGTSNPNLYWYRQAAGRGLQLLFYSVGIGQISSEVPQNLSASRPQDRQFILSSKKLLLSDSGFYLCAWSLGRTQYFGPGTRLLVL.

The CDR3 coding sequence is TGTGCCAGCAGCAAGGACAGAACTCAAGAGACCCAGTACTTC. Amino acids: CASSKDRTQETQYF. V is TRBV5-4 and J is TRBJ2-5; a weak D match, TRBD1 (6 bases). Trimming cost V 4 bases and J 2 bases, with 12 bases left between them. Germline V gene lookup returns CDR1 SGHNT and CDR2 YYREEE (reference sequence). CDR3 size: 14 residues.

This chain joins TRBV27 and TRBJ2-3; D possibly corresponds to TRBD2 (5 bases). In germline, CDR1 is MNHEY, CDR2 SMNVEV (reference sequence). The CDR3 is 13 residues long. V dropped 8 bases and J dropped 6 bases, with 15 bases sitting between them. CDR3 region: CASGPMGADTQYF. CDR3 nucleotide sequence: TGTGCCAGCGGGCCAATGGGAGCGGATACGCAGTATTTT.